Below are 4 T cell receptor beta chains sequenced from a single sample in a study of blood T cell repertoires in COVID-19. This table comes from immunoSEQ multiplex PCR, and its TCRdb copy is limited to in-frame clones, with some not included. The sample has 220,000 or so clones, around 83% seen once. Sample: peripheral blood. The receptors stem from a man aged 50 to 59 who had recovered from COVID-19.

This chain uses TRBV11-2 with TRBJ2-3, with 7 bases that match TRBD1. V trimming: 5 bases; J trimming: 1 base; junction bases outside the gene matches: 9. The CDR3 extends over 16 amino acids. Germline CDR1 and CDR2: SGHAT and FQNNGV. The CDR3 protein is CASSGRGQNRTDTQYF. CDR3 sequence (DNA): TGTGCCAGCAGCGGAAGGGGACAGAATCGCACAGATACGCAGTATTTT.

The rearrangement joins TRBV21-1 to TRBJ1-6; TRBD1, the D gene given by the table, was not confirmed from the DNA. TRBV21-1 is described as a pseudogene. The CDR3 extends over 20 amino acids. The chain's CDR3 is CASSQKLDRGFRTGNSPLHF. In DNA form, the CDR3 reads TGTGCCAGCAGCCAAAAGTTAGACAGGGGGTTCAGAACGGGGAATTCACCCCTCCACTTT.

The V call is TRBV28, the J call TRBJ1-4; 9 bases line up with TRBD1. The CDR3 length is 14 residues. The trim removed 6 bases at V and 8 bases at J, leaving 7 bases unmatched. Germline V gives CDR1 MDHEN, CDR2 SYDVKM. CDR3 sequence reads: CASSPGQGREKLFF. CDR3 nucleotides: TGTGCCAGCAGCCCGGGACAGGGAAGAGAAAAACTGTTTTTT. Together with reference TRBV28 and TRBJ1-4, the CDR3 gives the full variable domain: DVKVTQSSRYLVKRTGEKVFLECVQDMDHENMFWYRQDPGLGLRLIYFSYDVKMKEKGDIPEGYSVSREKKERFSLILESASTNQTSMYLCASSPGQGREKLFFGSGTQLSVL.

The table lists this clone with a few counts. The chain uses TRBV28 and TRBJ1-5; D ambiguous. The CDR3 contains 17 residues. With 4 bases removed from V and 1 base from J, the gap between germline ends came to 17 bases. In germline, CDR1 is MDHEN, CDR2 SYDVKM. The CDR3 is CASSSLLTSYSNQPQHF. CDR3 nucleotides: TGTGCCAGCAGTTCCCTCCTCACAAGTTACAGCAATCAGCCCCAGCATTTT.